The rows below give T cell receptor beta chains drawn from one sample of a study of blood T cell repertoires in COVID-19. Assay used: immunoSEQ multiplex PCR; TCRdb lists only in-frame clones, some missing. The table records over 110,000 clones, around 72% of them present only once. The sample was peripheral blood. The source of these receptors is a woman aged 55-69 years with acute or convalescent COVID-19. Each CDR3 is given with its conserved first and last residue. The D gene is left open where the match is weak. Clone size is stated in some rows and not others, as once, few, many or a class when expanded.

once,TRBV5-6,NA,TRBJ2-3,TGTGCCAGCAGCTTGAGGGGGCGGGATGACACAGATACGCAGTATTTT,CASSLRGRDDTDTQYF
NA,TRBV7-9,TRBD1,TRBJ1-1,TGTGCCAGCAGTTCCACTACAGGGGGAGAATACCGGAACACTGAAGCTTTCTTT,CASSSTTGGEYRNTEAFF
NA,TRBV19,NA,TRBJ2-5,TGTGCCAGTAGTATAGGTAGACTAGACGGAGAGACCCAGTACTTC,CASSIGRLDGETQYF
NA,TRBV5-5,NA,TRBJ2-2,TGTGCCAGCAGCCATTGGTGGCAGGGGACCGGGGAGCTGTTTTTT,CASSHWWQGTGELFF
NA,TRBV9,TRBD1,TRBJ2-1,TGTGCCAGCAGCGTAGGTTTTGAGGGACAGGGATTCAATGAGCAGTTCTTC,CASSVGFEGQGFNEQFF
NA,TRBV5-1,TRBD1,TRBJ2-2,TGCGCCAGTGACAGGGGGCAAGGCACCGGGGAGCTGTTTTTT,CASDRGQGTGELFF
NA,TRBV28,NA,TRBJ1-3,TGTGCCAGCAGGTTGACACCTAGCTCTGGGGACACCATATATTTT,CASRLTPSSGDTIYF
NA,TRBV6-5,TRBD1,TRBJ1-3,TGTGCCAGCAGTTCCCTCGGGACAGCTGGAAACACCATATATTTT,CASSSLGTAGNTIYF
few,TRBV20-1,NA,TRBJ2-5,TGCAGTGCTAATGAAGCCAGGGGCCTCCAAGAGACCCAGTACTTC,CSANEARGLQETQYF
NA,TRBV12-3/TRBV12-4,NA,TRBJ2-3,TGTGCCAGCAGTTCCCCAGACACAGATACGCAGTATTTT,CASSSPDTDTQYF
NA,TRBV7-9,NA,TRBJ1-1,TGTGCCAGCAGCTCTGACAGCAACACTGAAGCTTTCTTT,CASSSDSNTEAFF
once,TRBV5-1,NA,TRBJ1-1,TGCGCCAGCAGCAACAGACCGCGGAACACTGAAGCTTTCTTT,CASSNRPRNTEAFF
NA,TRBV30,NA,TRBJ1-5,TGTGCCTGGAGTGTAGGACTTTATAGCAATCAGCCCCAGCATTTT,CAWSVGLYSNQPQHF
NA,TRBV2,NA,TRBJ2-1,TGTGCCAGCAGCCGGTCCCCAAGGGGTGGAAGCAATGAGCAGTTCTTC,CASSRSPRGGSNEQFF
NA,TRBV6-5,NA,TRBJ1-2,TGTGCCAGCAGTCAGACTGACTCCTATGGCTACACCTTC,CASSQTDSYGYTF
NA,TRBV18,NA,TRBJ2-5,TGTGCCAGCTCACCGACAGAAGAGACCCAGTACTTC,CASSPTEETQYF
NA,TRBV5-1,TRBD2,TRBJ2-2,TGCGCCAGCAGCTTGGGGGGACTAGCGGGAGTTAACACCGGGGAGCTGTTTTTT,CASSLGGLAGVNTGELFF
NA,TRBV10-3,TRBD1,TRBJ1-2,TGTGCCATCAGTGAGGGACAGGGAACTAACTATGGCTACACCTTC,CAISEGQGTNYGYTF
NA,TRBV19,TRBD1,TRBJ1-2,TGTGCCAGTAGTATGCTTGACAGGGACTATGGCTACACCTTC,CASSMLDRDYGYTF
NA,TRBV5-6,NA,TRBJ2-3,TGTGCCAGCAGCTTGTCCCCTTTTTCCACAGATACGCAGTATTTT,CASSLSPFSTDTQYF
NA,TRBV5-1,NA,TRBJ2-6,TGCGCCAGCAGCCGGGAAACAGGGTCTGGGGCCAACGTCCTGACTTTC,CASSRETGSGANVLTF
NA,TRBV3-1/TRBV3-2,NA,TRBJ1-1,TGTGCCAGCAGCGCCGGTTCGAACACTGAAGCTTTCTTT,CASSAGSNTEAFF
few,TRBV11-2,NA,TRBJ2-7,TGTGCCAGCAGCTTACAGGGTCGTAGGACCTACGAGCAGTACTTC,CASSLQGRRTYEQYF
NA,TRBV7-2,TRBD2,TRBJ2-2,TGTGCCAGCAGCCTGAGCGGGAGCGGGGAGCTGTTTTTT,CASSLSGSGELFF
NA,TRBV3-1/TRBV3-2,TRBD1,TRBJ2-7,TGTGCCAGCAGCCCCCGACAGGGGGCCACCTACGAGCAGTACTTC,CASSPRQGATYEQYF
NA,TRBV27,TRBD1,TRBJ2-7,TGTGCCAGCAAAGGGGACAGGGGGCTTGAGCAGTACTTC,CASKGDRGLEQYF
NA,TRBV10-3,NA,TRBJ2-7,TGTGCCATCAGTTCATTCGGGGTCTTTCAGGGGTATCCATCCTACGAGCAGTACTTC,CAISSFGVFQGYPSYEQYF
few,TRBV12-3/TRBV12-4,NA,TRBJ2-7,TGTGCCAGCAGGCCCGGACAGTCTAACGAGCAGTACTTC,CASRPGQSNEQYF